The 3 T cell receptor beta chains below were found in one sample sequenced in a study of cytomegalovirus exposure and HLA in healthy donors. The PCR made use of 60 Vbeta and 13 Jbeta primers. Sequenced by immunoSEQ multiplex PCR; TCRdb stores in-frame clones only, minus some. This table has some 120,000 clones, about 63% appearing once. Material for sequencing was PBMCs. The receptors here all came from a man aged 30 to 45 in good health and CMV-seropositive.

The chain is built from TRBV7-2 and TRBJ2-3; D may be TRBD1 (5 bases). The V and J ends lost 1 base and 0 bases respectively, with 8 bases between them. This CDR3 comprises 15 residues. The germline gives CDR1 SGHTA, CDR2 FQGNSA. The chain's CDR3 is CASSLGQISTDTQYF. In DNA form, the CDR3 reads TGTGCCAGCAGCTTAGGACAGATAAGCACAGATACGCAGTATTTT.

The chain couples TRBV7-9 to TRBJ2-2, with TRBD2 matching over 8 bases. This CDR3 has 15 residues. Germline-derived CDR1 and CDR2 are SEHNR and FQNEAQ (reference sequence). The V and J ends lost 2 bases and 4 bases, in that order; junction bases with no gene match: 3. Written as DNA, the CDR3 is TGTGCCAGCAGCTTACTAGCGGGCGGCACCGGGGAGCTGTTTTTT. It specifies CASSLLAGGTGELFF.

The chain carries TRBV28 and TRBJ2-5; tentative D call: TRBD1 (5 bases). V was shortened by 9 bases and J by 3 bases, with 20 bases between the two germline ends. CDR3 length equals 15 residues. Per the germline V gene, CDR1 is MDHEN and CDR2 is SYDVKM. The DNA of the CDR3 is TGTGCCAGTGCCGTGGGCAGGGTATGGAAAGAGACCCAGTACTTC. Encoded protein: CASAVGRVWKETQYF.